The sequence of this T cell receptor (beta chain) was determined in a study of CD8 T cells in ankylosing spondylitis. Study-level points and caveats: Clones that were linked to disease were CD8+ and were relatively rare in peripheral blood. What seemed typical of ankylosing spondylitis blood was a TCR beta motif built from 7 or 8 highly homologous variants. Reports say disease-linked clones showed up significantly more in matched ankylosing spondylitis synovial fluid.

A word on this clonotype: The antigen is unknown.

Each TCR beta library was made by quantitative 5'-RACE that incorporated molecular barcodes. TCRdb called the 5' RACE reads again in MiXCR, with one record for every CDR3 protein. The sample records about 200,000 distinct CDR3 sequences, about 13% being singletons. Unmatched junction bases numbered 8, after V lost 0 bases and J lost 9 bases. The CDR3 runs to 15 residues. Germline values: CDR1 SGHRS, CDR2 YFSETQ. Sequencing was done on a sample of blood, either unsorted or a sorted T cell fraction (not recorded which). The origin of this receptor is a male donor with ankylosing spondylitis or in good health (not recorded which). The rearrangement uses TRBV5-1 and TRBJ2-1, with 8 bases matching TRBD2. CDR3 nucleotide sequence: TGCGCCAGCAGCTTGGCTTCGGGGGGGGCAGTTGAGCAGTTCTTC. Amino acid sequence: CASSLASGGAVEQFF.